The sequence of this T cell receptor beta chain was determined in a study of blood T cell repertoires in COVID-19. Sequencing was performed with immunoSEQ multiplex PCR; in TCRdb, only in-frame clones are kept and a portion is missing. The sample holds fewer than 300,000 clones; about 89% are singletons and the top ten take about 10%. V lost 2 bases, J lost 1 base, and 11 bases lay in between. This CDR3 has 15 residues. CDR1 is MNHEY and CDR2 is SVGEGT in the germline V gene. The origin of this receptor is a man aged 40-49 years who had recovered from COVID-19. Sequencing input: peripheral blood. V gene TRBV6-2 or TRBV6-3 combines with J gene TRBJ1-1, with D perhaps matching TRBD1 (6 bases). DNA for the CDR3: TGTGCCAGCAGTTACCTCAGGGGAGAGAACACTGAAGCTTTCTTT. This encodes CASSYLRGENTEAFF.